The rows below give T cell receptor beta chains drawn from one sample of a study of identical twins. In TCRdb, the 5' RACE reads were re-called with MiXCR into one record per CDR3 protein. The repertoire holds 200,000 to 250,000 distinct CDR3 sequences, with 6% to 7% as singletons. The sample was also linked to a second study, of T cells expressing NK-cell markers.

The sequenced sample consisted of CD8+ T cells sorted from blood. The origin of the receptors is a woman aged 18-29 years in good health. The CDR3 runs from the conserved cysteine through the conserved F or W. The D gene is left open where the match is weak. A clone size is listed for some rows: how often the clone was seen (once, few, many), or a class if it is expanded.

CASTLTSGEQYF | TGTGCCAGCACCCTAACCTCGGGGGAGCAGTACTTC | TRBV27 | 12 | NA | TRBJ2-7 | many
CSVEDRDVNYGYTF | TGCAGCGTTGAAGACCGGGACGTAAACTATGGCTACACCTTC | TRBV29-1 | 14 | NA | TRBJ1-2 | many
CASSRLDEQFF | TGTGCCAGCAGCCGTTTGGATGAGCAGTTCTTC | TRBV5-6 | 11 | NA | TRBJ2-1 | few
CASRRTSGRADTQYF | TGTGCCAGCAGGAGGACTAGCGGGAGGGCAGATACGCAGTATTTT | TRBV2 | 15 | TRBD2 | TRBJ2-3 | few
CASSLKDQPQHF | TGTGCCAGCAGCTTGAAGGATCAGCCCCAGCATTTT | TRBV5-8 | 12 | NA | TRBJ1-5 | NA
CASTPLATGTGELFF | TGTGCCAGCACCCCCCTAGCTACGGGCACCGGGGAGCTGTTTTTT | TRBV6-1 | 15 | NA | TRBJ2-2 | few
CAISENRARYNEQFF | TGTGCCATCAGTGAGAACAGGGCTCGGTACAATGAGCAGTTCTTC | TRBV10-3 | 15 | NA | TRBJ2-1 | once
CASSFAVNEQFF | TGTGCCAGCAGTTTTGCAGTTAATGAGCAGTTCTTC | TRBV12-3/TRBV12-4 | 12 | NA | TRBJ2-1 | few
CASSELSQQTQYF | TGCGCCAGCAGTGAGTTATCCCAGCAGACCCAGTACTTC | TRBV10-2 | 13 | NA | TRBJ2-5 | many
CASSSDRGGPYEQYF | TGTGCCAGCAGCTCGGACAGGGGGGGCCCCTACGAGCAGTACTTC | TRBV11-2 | 15 | TRBD1 | TRBJ2-7 | few
CASSPDRVTEAFF | TGTGCCAGCAGCCCGGACAGGGTGACTGAAGCTTTCTTT | TRBV7-9 | 13 | TRBD1 | TRBJ1-1 | few
CSVEDRVLRTSGGNEQFF | TGCAGCGTTGAAGATCGGGTCCTCAGGACTAGCGGGGGGAATGAGCAGTTCTTC | TRBV29-1 | 18 | TRBD2 | TRBJ2-1 | NA
CASSISQGQTEAFF | TGTGCCAGCAGTATAAGTCAGGGGCAAACTGAAGCTTTCTTT | TRBV12-3/TRBV12-4 | 14 | NA | TRBJ1-1 | many
CATNGDEQGTDTQYF | TGTGCCACAAACGGCGACGAGCAGGGAACAGATACGCAGTATTTT | TRBV10-3 | 15 | NA | TRBJ2-3 | many
CASSQVWDRLDVNGYTF | TGTGCCAGCAGCCAAGTCTGGGACAGGTTGGACGTAAATGGCTACACCTTC | TRBV3-1 | 17 | TRBD1 | TRBJ1-2 | many
CASSQARRANTEAFF | TGCGCCAGCAGCCAAGCTCGAAGGGCGAACACTGAAGCTTTCTTT | TRBV4-3 | 15 | NA | TRBJ1-1 | many
CASSEDGGADTQYF | TGTGCCAGCAGTGAAGATGGAGGCGCAGATACGCAGTATTTT | TRBV2 | 14 | NA | TRBJ2-3 | NA
CASSFQRVFHHSYNEQFF | TGTGCCAGCAGTTTCCAGCGGGTCTTCCATCATTCCTACAATGAGCAGTTCTTC | TRBV11-1 | 18 | NA | TRBJ2-1 | NA
CSAPWNNEQFF | TGCAGTGCCCCATGGAACAATGAGCAGTTCTTC | TRBV20-1 | 11 | NA | TRBJ2-1 | many
CASRVGYTEAFF | TGTGCCAGCAGGGTCGGATACACTGAAGCTTTCTTT | TRBV2 | 12 | NA | TRBJ1-1 | many
CASSELGQYGYTF | TGCGCCAGCAGTGAGCTGGGACAGTATGGCTACACCTTC | TRBV10-2 | 13 | TRBD1 | TRBJ1-2 | NA
CASSYSISGAGGQRNEQFF | TGTGCCAGCAGTTACTCGATTTCGGGAGCGGGAGGGCAGAGGAATGAGCAGTTCTTC | TRBV6-5 | 19 | TRBD2 | TRBJ2-1 | many
CASSVNRVSEAFF | TGTGCCAGCAGTGTAAACAGGGTCTCTGAAGCTTTCTTT | TRBV6-4 | 13 | NA | TRBJ1-1 | many
CASQGLAGVVNEQFF | TGTGCCAGCCAAGGACTAGCGGGAGTAGTCAATGAGCAGTTCTTC | TRBV2 | 15 | TRBD2 | TRBJ2-1 | NA